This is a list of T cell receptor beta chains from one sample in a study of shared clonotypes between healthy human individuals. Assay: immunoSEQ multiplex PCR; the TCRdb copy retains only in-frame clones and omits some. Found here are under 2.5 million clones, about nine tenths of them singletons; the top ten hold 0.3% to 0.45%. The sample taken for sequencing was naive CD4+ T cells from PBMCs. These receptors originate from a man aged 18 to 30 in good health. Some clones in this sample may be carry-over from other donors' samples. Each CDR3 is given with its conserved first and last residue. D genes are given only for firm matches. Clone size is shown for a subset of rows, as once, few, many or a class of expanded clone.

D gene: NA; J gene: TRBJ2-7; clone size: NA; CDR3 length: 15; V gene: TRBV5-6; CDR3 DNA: TGTGCCAGCACCCTAATCGACGGGTCCTCCTACGAGCAGTACTTC; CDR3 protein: CASTLIDGSSYEQYF
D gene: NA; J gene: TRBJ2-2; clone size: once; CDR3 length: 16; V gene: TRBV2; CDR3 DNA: TGTGCCAGCAGTGACGTGCGGAGTGCGAACACCGGGGAGCTGTTTTTT; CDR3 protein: CASSDVRSANTGELFF
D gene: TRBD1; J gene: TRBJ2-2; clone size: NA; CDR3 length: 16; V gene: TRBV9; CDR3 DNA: TGTGCCAGCAGCGATGGGGACAGGGGGACTGGACGGGAGCTGTTTTTT; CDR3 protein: CASSDGDRGTGRELFF
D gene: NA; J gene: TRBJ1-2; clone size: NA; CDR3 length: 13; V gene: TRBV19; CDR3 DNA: TGTGCCAGTAGTACCACGGTGGACACTTCAGCGACCTTC; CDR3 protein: CASSTTVDTSATF
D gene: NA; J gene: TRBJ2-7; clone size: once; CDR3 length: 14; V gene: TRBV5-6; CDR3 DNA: TGTGCCAGCAGCTGGACCGGGACTCAGCGGGAGCAGTACTTC; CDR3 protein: CASSWTGTQREQYF
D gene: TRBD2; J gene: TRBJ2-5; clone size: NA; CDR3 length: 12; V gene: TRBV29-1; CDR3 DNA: TGCAGCGTGCGGGAGGGCTGGGAGACCCAGTACTTC; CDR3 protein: CSVREGWETQYF
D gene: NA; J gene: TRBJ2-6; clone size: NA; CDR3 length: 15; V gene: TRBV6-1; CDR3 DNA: TGTGCCAGCACTTCCGCGTTCTCTGGGGCCAACGTCCTGACTTTC; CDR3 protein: CASTSAFSGANVLTF
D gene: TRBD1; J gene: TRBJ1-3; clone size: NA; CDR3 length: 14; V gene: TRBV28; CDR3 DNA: TGTGCCAGCAGCCTTACGGGACAGGGAGGCACCATATATTTT; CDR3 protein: CASSLTGQGGTIYF
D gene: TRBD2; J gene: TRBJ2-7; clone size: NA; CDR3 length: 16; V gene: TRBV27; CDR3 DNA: TGTGCCAGCAGTCCTCTAGCGGAGGGGTTTTCCTACGAGCAGTACTTC; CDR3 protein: CASSPLAEGFSYEQYF
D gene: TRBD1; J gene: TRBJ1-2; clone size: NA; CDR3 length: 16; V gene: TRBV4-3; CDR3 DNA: TGCGCCAGCAGCCAATTAGAAACCGACAGGGATGATGGCTACACCTTC; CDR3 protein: CASSQLETDRDDGYTF
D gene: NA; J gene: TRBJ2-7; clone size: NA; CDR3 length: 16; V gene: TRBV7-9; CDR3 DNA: TGTGCCAGCAGCCGCCTAGGACCCATGAGCTCCTACGAGCAGTACTTC; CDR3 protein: CASSRLGPMSSYEQYF
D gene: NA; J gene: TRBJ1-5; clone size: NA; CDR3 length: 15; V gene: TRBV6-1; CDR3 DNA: TGTGCCAGCAGCCACCCGGGGGAGGGCTATCAGCCCCAGCATTTT; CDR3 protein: CASSHPGEGYQPQHF
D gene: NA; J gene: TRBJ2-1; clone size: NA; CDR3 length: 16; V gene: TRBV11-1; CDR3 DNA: TGTGCCAGCAGCTCCGCCGGTGGGGGTCGGAGGAATGAGCAGTTCTTC; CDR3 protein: CASSSAGGGRRNEQFF
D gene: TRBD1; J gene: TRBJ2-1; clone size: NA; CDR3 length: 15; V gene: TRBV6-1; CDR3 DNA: TGTGCCAGCAAAGGGGAGGACAGGGCCATTAATGAGCAGTTCTTC; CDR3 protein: CASKGEDRAINEQFF
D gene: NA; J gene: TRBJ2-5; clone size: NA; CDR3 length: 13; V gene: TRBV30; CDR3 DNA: TGTGCCTGGAGTGTCATGGTGCAAGAGACCCAGTACTTC; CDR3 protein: CAWSVMVQETQYF
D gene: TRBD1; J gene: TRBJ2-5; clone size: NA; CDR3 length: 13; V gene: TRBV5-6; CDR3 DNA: TGTGCCAGCAGCGCAGGACAGGGAAGGGCCCAGTACTTC; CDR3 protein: CASSAGQGRAQYF
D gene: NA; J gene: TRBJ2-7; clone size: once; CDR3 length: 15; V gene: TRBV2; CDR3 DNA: TGTGCCAGCAGTGAACTCGGGACACGGACTACGGGGCAGTACTTC; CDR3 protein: CASSELGTRTTGQYF
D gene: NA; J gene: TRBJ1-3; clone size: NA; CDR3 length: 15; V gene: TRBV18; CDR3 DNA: TGTGCCAGCTCACCGGTCCAGGATGTCGGAAACACCATATATTTT; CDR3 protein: CASSPVQDVGNTIYF
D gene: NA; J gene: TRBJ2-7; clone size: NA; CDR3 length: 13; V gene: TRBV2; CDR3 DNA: TGTGCCAGCAGCTACACGACAGGCTACGAGCAGTACTTC; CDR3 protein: CASSYTTGYEQYF
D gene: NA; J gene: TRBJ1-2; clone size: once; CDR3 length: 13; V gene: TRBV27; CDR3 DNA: TGTGCCAGCAGTGTAAGCTCCGGCTATGGCTACACCTTC; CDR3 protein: CASSVSSGYGYTF
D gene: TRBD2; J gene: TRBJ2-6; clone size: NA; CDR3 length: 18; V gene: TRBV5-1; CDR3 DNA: TGCGCCAGCAGCTTGGCAGGACTAGCTTTCTCTGGGGCCAACGTCCTGACTTTC; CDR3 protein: CASSLAGLAFSGANVLTF
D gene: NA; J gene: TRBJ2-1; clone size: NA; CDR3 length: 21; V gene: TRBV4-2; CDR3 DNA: TGTGCCAGCAGCCAGGCTCTATCCGGCGGATTCAACCCCTTAGCAGGGGATGAGCAGTTCTTC; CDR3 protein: CASSQALSGGFNPLAGDEQFF
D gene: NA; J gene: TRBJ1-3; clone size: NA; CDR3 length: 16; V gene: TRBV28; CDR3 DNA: TGTGCCAGCAGCTCCCACTCGGGAGCTCCTGGAAACACCATATATTTT; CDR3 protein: CASSSHSGAPGNTIYF
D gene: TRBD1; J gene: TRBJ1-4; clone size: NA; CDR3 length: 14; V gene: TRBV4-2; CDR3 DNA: TGTGCCAGCAGCCAAGCCCAGGGGGAGGGGAAACTGTTTTTT; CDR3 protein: CASSQAQGEGKLFF
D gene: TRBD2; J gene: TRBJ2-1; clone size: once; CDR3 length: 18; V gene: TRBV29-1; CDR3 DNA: TGCAGCGTGCAACCGGGACTAGCGGGAGGGCCGTTATACAATGAGCAGTTCTTC; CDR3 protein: CSVQPGLAGGPLYNEQFF
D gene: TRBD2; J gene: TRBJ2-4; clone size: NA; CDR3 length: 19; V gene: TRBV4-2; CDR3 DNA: TGTGCCAGCAGCCAAGATGGGGCTAGCGGGGACCTGGCCAAAAACATTCAGTACTTC; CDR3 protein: CASSQDGASGDLAKNIQYF
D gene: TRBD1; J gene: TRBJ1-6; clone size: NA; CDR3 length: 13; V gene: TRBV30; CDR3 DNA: TGTGCCTGGACGTCCGACAGGGTGACACCCCTCCACTTT; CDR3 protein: CAWTSDRVTPLHF
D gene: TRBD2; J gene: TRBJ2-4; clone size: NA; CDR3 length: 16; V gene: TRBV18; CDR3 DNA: TGTGCCAGCTCAGGAGCGGGACCGGGTGCCAAAAACATTCAGTACTTC; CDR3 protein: CASSGAGPGAKNIQYF
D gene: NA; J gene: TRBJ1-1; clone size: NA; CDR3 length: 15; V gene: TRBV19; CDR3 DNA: TGTGCCAGTAGTACCCGGGGTTGGGGGGGCACTGAAGCTTTCTTT; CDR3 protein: CASSTRGWGGTEAFF
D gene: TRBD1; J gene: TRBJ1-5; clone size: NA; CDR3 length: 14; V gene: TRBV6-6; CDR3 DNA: TGTGCCAGCAGAAAAGGACAGGGAGGTCAGCCCCAGCATTTT; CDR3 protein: CASRKGQGGQPQHF
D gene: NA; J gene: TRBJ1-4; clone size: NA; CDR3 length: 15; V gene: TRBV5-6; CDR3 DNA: TGTGCCAGCAGCTTCCAAATAGGAGGAAATGAAAAACTGTTTTTT; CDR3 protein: CASSFQIGGNEKLFF
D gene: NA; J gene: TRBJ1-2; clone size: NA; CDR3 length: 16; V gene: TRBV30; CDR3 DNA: TGTGCCTGGAGTGACAGGGTTGTTTTTAGGAACTATGGCTACACCTTC; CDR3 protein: CAWSDRVVFRNYGYTF
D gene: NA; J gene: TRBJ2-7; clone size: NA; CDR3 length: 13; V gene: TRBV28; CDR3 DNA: TGTGCCAGCAGTTTCCAGGGGATCTACGAGCAGTACTTC; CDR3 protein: CASSFQGIYEQYF
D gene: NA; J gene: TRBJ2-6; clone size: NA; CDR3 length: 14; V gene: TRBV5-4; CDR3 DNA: TGTGCCAGCAGCTTGCGATCCGGGGCCAACGTCCTGACTTTC; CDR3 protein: CASSLRSGANVLTF
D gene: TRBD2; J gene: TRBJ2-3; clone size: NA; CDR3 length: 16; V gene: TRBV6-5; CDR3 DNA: TGTGCCAGCAGTTACTCGATACTAGCGGGATCAGATACGCAGTATTTT; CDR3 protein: CASSYSILAGSDTQYF
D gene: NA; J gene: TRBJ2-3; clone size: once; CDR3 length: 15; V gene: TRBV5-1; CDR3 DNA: TGCGCCAGCAGCCAACAGGTGGGGGGCACAGATACGCAGTATTTT; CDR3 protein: CASSQQVGGTDTQYF
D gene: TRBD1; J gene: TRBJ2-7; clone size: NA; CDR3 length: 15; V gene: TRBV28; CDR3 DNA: TGTGCCAGCAGTTTATTAGGGGGCGCTCTCTACGAGCAGTACTTC; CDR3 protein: CASSLLGGALYEQYF
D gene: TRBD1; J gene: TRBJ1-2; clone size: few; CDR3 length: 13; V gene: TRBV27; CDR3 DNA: TGTGCCAGCAGTCCTCAGGGGGCTGGGGGCTACACCTTC; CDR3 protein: CASSPQGAGGYTF
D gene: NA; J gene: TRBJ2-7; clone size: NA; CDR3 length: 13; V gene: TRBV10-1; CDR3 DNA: TGCGCCAGCAGTCGGGGCAGTTCCTACGAGCAGTACTTC; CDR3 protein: CASSRGSSYEQYF
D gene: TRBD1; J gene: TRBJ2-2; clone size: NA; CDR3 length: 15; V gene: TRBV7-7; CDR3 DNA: TGTGCCAGCAGCCTCGGGACAGCGAACACCGGGGAGCTGTTTTTT; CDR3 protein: CASSLGTANTGELFF
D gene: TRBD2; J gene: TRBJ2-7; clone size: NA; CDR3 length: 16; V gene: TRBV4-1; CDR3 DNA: TGCGCCAGCAGCCAGGGGGGACTAGCGGGACCGAGAGAGCAGTACTTC; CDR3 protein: CASSQGGLAGPREQYF
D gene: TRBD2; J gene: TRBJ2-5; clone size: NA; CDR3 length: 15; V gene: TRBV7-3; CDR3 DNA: TGTGCCAGCAGCTTAAGCCAGCGGGGACGCGAGACCCAGTACTTC; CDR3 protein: CASSLSQRGRETQYF
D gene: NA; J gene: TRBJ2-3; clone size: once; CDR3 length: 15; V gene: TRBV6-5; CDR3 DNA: TGTGCCAGCAGTTACGTGGGGGGGCGCACAGATACGCAGTATTTT; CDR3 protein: CASSYVGGRTDTQYF
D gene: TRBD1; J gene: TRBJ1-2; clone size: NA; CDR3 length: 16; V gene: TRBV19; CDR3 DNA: TGTGCCAGTAGCCCACACCGGGGACAGGGCGGGTCTGGCTACACCTTC; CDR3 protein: CASSPHRGQGGSGYTF
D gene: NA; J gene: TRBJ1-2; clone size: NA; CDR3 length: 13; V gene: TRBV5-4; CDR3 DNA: TGTGCCAGCAGCTTAGGGGGAAACTATGGCTACACCTTC; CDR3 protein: CASSLGGNYGYTF
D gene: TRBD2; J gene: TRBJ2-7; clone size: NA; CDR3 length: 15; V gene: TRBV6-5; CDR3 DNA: TGTGCCAGCAGTTACTCGTACGGGAGGGCACAAGAGCAGTACTTC; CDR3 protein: CASSYSYGRAQEQYF
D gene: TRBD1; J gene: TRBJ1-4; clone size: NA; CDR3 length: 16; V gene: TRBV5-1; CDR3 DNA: TGCGCCAGCAGCTTGTACGGGACAGGGGTTGCTGAAAAACTGTTTTTT; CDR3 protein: CASSLYGTGVAEKLFF
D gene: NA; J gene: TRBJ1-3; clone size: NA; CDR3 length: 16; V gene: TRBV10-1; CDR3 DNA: TGCGCCAGCTCGCCGTCCCCGGGAGACTCTGGAAACACCATATATTTT; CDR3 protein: CASSPSPGDSGNTIYF
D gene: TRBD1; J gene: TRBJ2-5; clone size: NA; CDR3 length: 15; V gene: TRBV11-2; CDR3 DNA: TGTGCCAGCAGCTTGGGGGGACAGGGTCAAGAGACCCAGTACTTC; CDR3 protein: CASSLGGQGQETQYF
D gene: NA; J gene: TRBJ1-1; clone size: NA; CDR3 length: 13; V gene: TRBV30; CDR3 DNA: TGTGCCTGGAGAGGAAGTGTGAACACTGAAGCTTTCTTT; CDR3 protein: CAWRGSVNTEAFF
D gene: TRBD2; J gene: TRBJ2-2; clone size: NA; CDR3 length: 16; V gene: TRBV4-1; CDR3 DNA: TGCGCCAGCAGCCACCCCGGGACTAGTCGCACCGGGGAGCTGTTTTTT; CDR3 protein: CASSHPGTSRTGELFF
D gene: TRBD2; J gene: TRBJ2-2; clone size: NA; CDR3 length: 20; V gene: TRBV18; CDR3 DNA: TGTGCCAGCTCACATGATTACGGACTAGCGGGAGCCCGACGGGCCGGGGAGCTGTTTTTT; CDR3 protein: CASSHDYGLAGARRAGELFF
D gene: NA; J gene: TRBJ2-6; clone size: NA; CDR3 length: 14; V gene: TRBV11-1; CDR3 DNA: TGTGCCAGCAGGCAGGGGATCTGGGCCAACGTCCTGACTTTC; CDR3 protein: CASRQGIWANVLTF
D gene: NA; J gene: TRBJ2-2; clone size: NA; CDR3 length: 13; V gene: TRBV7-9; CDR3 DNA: TGTGCCAGCCTTCTAGCGTCCACCGGGGAGCTGTTTTTT; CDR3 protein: CASLLASTGELFF
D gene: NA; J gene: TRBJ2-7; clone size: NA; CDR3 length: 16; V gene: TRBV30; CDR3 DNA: TGTGCCTGGTCTCCCCTTGGGCGGGAACGATCCTACGAGCAGTACTTC; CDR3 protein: CAWSPLGRERSYEQYF
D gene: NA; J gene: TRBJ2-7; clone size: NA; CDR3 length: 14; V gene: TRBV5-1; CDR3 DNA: TGCGCCAGCAACCGGGGGAGACCGGGCTACGAGCAGTACTTC; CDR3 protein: CASNRGRPGYEQYF
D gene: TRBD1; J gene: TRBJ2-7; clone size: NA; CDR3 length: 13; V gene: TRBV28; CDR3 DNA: TGTGCCAGTCACAGGGGGCAAGGGAACGAGCAGTACTTC; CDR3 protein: CASHRGQGNEQYF
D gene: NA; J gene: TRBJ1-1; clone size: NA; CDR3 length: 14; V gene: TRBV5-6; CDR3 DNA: TGTGCCAGCAGTTCCGGGCCACAAAACTCTGAAGCTTTCTTT; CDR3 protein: CASSSGPQNSEAFF
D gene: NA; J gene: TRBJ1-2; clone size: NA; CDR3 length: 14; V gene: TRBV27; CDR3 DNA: TGTGCCAGCGGTCGCCTGACGGATTCTAGTAGCTACACCTTC; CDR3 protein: CASGRLTDSSSYTF
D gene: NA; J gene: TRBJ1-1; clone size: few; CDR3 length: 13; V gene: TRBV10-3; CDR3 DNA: TGTGCCATCAGTGTTTCGCAGAACACTGAAGCTTTCTTT; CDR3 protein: CAISVSQNTEAFF